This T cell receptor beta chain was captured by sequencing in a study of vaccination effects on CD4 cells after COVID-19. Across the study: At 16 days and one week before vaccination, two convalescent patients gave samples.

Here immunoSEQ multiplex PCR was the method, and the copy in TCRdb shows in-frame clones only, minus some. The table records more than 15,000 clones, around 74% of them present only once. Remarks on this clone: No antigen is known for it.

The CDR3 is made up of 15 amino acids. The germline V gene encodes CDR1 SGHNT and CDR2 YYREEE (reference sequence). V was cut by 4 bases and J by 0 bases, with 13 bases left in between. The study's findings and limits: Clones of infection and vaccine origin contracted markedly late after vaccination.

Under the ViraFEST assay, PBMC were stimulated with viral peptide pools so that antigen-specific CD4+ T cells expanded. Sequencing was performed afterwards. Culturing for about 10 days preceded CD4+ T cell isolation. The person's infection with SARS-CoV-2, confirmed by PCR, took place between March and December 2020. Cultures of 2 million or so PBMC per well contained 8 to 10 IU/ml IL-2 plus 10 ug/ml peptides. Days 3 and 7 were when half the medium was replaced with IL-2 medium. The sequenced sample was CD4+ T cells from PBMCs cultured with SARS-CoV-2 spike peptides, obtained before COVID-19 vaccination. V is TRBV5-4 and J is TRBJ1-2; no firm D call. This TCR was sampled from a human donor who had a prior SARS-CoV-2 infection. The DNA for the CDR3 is TGTGCCAGCAGCCCCGAGGCGGCAGCTAACTATGGCTACACCTTC. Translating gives CASSPEAAANYGYTF.